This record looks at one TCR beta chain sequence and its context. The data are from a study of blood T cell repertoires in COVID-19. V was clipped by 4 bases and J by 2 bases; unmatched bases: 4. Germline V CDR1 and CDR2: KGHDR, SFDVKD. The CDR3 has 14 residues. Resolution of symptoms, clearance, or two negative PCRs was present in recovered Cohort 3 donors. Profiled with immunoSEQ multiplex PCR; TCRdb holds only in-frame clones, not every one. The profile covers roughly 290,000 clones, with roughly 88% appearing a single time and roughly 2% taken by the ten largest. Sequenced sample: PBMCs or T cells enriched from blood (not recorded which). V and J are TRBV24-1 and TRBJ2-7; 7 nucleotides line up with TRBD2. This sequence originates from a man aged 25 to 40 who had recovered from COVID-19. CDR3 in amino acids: CATSDPTSTYEQYF. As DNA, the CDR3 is TGTGCCACCAGTGACCCGACTAGCACCTACGAGCAGTACTTC.